The 30 T cell receptor beta chains below come from one sample, sequenced in a study of cytomegalovirus exposure and HLA in healthy donors. Libraries were prepared by immunoSEQ multiplex PCR; TCRdb keeps only in-frame clonotypes and omits some of them. The sample includes about 76,000 clones, about 95% of them seen just once. The specimen was PBMCs. The receptor set was obtained from a woman aged 18-29 years in good health and CMV-seronegative.

The rearrangement joins TRBV7-3 to TRBJ1-1, with 7 bases matching TRBD1. Looked up from germline, CDR1 is SGHTA and CDR2 is FQGTGA. The CDR3 covers 14 residues. Trimming at V came to 5 bases and at J to 5 bases, leaving 8 bases not matched to a gene. The CDR3 loop reads CASSIMDRTTEAFF. The CDR3 bases are TGTGCCAGCAGCATTATGGACAGGACTACTGAAGCTTTCTTT.

The chain combines TRBV5-6 with TRBJ1-2; D is unclear. V was cut by 2 bases and J by 1 base, with 6 bases left in between. The germline V gene has CDR1 SGHDT and CDR2 YYEEEE. This CDR3 is 13 amino acids long. CDR3 sequence (DNA): TGTGCCAGCAGCTTTGGGAGTAACTATGGCTACACCTTC. This translates into CASSFGSNYGYTF.

V and J are TRBV7-9 and TRBJ2-7, with D possibly being TRBD2 (7 bases). This CDR3 contains 13 residues. Between the trimmed V and J ends, which lost 8 bases and 3 bases, there was a span of 14 bases. Germline assignment: CDR1 SEHNR and CDR2 FQNEAQ (reference sequence). CDR3: CASWGGAGYEQYF. The CDR3, as DNA: TGTGCCAGCTGGGGGGGCGCCGGCTACGAGCAGTACTTC.

This chain uses TRBV7-2 with TRBJ1-4, with D possibly being TRBD1 (5 bases). Trimming took off 0 bases at V and 7 bases at J, with 15 bases between the two ends. The V gene's germline CDR1 is SGHTA and CDR2 FQGNSA. This CDR3 comprises 16 residues. CDR3 nucleotide sequence: TGTGCCAGCAGCTTAGCGTCGCAGGGAATCAGTGAAAAACTGTTTTTT. This translates into CASSLASQGISEKLFF.

This chain links TRBV2 with TRBJ1-1; D is perhaps TRBD1 (6 bases). From germline, CDR1 is SNHLY and CDR2 FYNNEI. Trimming took off 10 bases at V and 4 bases at J, with 16 bases between the two ends. This CDR3 has 13 residues. This CDR3 is CATQQGIITEAFF. The CDR3, as DNA: TGTGCCACCCAGCAGGGGATCATCACTGAAGCTTTCTTT. The full variable domain, completed using reference TRBV2 and TRBJ1-1, is EPEVTQTPSHQVTQMGQEVILRCVPISNHLYFYWYRQILGQKVEFLVSFYNNEISEKSEIFDDQFSVERPDGSNFTLKIRSTKLEDSAMYFCATQQGIITEAFFGQGTRLTVV.

CDR3 loop: CASSSTAYSNQPQHF. The DNA for the CDR3 is TGTGCCAGCAGTTCGACAGCTTATAGCAATCAGCCCCAGCATTTT. The rearrangement uses TRBV28 and TRBJ1-5, with D tentatively TRBD1 (5 bases). Trimming took 4 bases from V and 0 from J, leaving 10 bases between them. Germline CDR1 and CDR2: MDHEN and SYDVKM. This CDR3 region has 15 residues.

CDR3: CASTTSAGLKTQYF. CDR3 in DNA: TGTGCCAGCACCACTAGCGCAGGGTTGAAGACCCAGTACTTC. This chain connects TRBV6-5 to TRBJ2-5; 7 positions agree with TRBD2. V dropped 7 bases and J dropped 6; count of bases not matched to a gene: 11. This CDR3 has 14 amino acids. CDR1 MNHEY and CDR2 SVGAGI come from the germline V gene.

The J gene is TRBJ2-7, the V gene TRBV27; weak D call: TRBD2 (6 bases). Germline V lookup: CDR1 MNHEY, CDR2 SMNVEV (reference sequence). Trimming took 3 bases from V and 0 from J, leaving 6 bases between them. The CDR3 has 13 residues. Written as DNA, the CDR3 is TGTGCCAGCAGTTTCGGGGGCTCCTACGAGCAGTACTTC. It encodes CASSFGGSYEQYF.

In this sample, this clone turned up once. The chain links TRBV28 to TRBJ2-3; D unresolved. CDR1 is MDHEN and CDR2 is SYDVKM in the germline V gene. The CDR3 contains 13 residues. Trimming removed 5 bases at V and 0 bases at J, with 6 bases between. This CDR3 reads CASSPPSTDTQYF. The CDR3 DNA sequence: TGTGCCAGCAGTCCTCCTAGCACAGATACGCAGTATTTT.

The chain's CDR3 is CASSPGLAGAYEQYF. CDR3 coding DNA: TGTGCCAGCAGCCCAGGACTAGCGGGGGCATACGAGCAGTACTTC. This chain links TRBV5-6 with TRBJ2-7, with 13 bases identical to TRBD2. There are 15 residues in the CDR3. The V segment lost 4 bases and the J segment 4 bases; nucleotides outside the gene matches: 5. Germline V gives CDR1 SGHDT, CDR2 YYEEEE.

This chain joins TRBV6-1 and TRBJ2-7, with D possibly being TRBD2 (5 bases). CDR3 length: 13 residues. Trimming pared 7 bases from V and 4 bases from J, leaving 14 bases between. Per germline, CDR1 MNHNS and CDR2 SASEGT. This CDR3 reads CASMRAMTYEQYF. CDR3 nucleotides: TGTGCCAGCATGCGGGCGATGACTTACGAGCAGTACTTC.

The J gene is TRBJ2-5, the V gene TRBV6-5, with 11 bases fitting TRBD1. Germline V gene lookup returns CDR1 MNHEY and CDR2 SVGAGI. The J segment lost 5 bases and the V segment lost 4 bases, leaving 3 bases of the junction unmatched. The CDR3 totals 14 residues. CDR3 DNA: TGTGCCAGCAGTTCGGACAGGGGGCAGGAGACCCAGTACTTC. Amino acid sequence: CASSSDRGQETQYF.

The V and J genes are TRBV18 and TRBJ1-4; 8 bases fit TRBD1. Germline V gives CDR1 KGHSH, CDR2 LQKENI. This CDR3 is 15 amino acids long. V lost 4 bases to trimming and J lost 5 bases; unmatched junction nucleotides: 6. The CDR3 nucleotides are TGTGCCAGCTCACTCCGGACAGGGTCCAATGAAAAACTGTTTTTT. It is translated as CASSLRTGSNEKLFF.

The chain links TRBV18 to TRBJ1-4; 7 bases match TRBD1. CDR1 is KGHSH and CDR2 is LQKENI in the germline V gene. With 1 base clipped from V and 4 bases from J, the junction kept 3 bases outside the gene matches. The CDR3 is 15 residues long. This CDR3 is CASSPQTGINEKLFF. The CDR3 coding sequence is TGTGCCAGCTCACCACAGACAGGGATTAATGAAAAACTGTTTTTT.

The V gene is TRBV6-4, the J gene TRBJ2-1; 10 bases map to TRBD2. The CDR3 is 15 amino acids. Trimming removed 6 bases from V and 4 bases from J; junction bases left unmatched: 6. Germline lookup yields CDR1 MRHNA and CDR2 SNTAGT. CDR3 region: CASRKSGGDYNEQFF. The CDR3 nucleotides read TGTGCCAGCAGGAAAAGCGGGGGGGATTACAATGAGCAGTTCTTC.

V and J are TRBV11-3 and TRBJ2-1, with TRBD2 matching over 12 bases. CDR3 length: 16 amino acids. The trim removed 0 bases at V and 8 bases at J, leaving 5 bases unmatched. Germline CDR1 reads SGHNT; CDR2 reads YENEEA. CDR3: CASSLDPSGGAHEQFF. CDR3 DNA: TGTGCCAGCAGCTTAGACCCTAGCGGGGGGGCCCATGAGCAGTTCTTC.

The chain links TRBV6-1 to TRBJ2-3; tentative D call: TRBD1 (6 bases). There are 17 residues in the CDR3. The germline V gene encodes CDR1 MNHNS and CDR2 SASEGT. The V end was cut by 4 bases, the J end by 5 bases, with 22 bases between. CDR3 in DNA: TGTGCCAGCAGTGGAAGGATACAGGGTTATTCCGTAGATACGCAGTATTTT. Protein sequence: CASSGRIQGYSVDTQYF.

This chain uses TRBV27 with TRBJ1-2, with TRBD1 matching 8 bases. J gave up 3 bases and V 3 bases, and 12 bases lay outside the gene matches. This CDR3 region has 17 residues. The germline gives CDR1 MNHEY, CDR2 SMNVEV (reference sequence). The CDR3 loop reads CASSFPTSYRGYYGYTF. Here the CDR3 DNA reads TGTGCCAGCAGTTTCCCTACCTCCTACAGGGGGTACTATGGCTACACCTTC.

This clone was observed a single time. This chain uses TRBV30 with TRBJ2-2; D might be TRBD1 (5 bases). Looked up from germline, CDR1 is GTSNPN and CDR2 is SVGIG (reference sequence). V was clipped by 0 bases and J by 2 bases, with 13 bases between them. The CDR3 consists of 16 residues. The CDR3 spells CAWSVIWGSNTGELFF. In nucleotides, the CDR3 is TGTGCCTGGAGTGTAATTTGGGGCAGTAACACCGGGGAGCTGTTTTTT.

The rearrangement links TRBV7-8 to TRBJ2-1; D is possibly TRBD2 (5 bases). V was shortened by 1 base and J by 9 bases, with 16 bases between the two germline ends. Germline V gives CDR1 SGHVS, CDR2 FQNEAQ. This CDR3 has 15 residues. In nucleotides, the CDR3 is TGTGCCAGCAGCTTAGATGCGGCGCTAGCCGGTGAGCAGTTCTTC. Translated: CASSLDAALAGEQFF. Complete variable domain (other parts from reference TRBV7-8 and TRBJ2-1): GAGVSQSPRYKVAKRGQDVALRCDPISGHVSLFWYQQALGQGPEFLTYFQNEAQLDKSGLPSDRFFAERPEGSVSTLKIQRTQQEDSAVYLCASSLDAALAGEQFFGPGTRLTVL.

With regard to this clone: The junction departs from the called germline gene at one end, perhaps through a read error. J is TRBJ2-5 and V is TRBV7-7; D possibly corresponds to TRBD2 (8 bases). This CDR3 has 16 amino acids. Per the germline V gene, CDR1 is SSHAT and CDR2 is FNYEAQ (reference sequence). The chain's CDR3 is CASSLVAGTAQETQYF. The DNA for the CDR3 is TGTGCTAGCAGCTTAGTAGCGGGGACAGCCCAAGAGACCCAGTACTTC.

The rearrangement joins TRBV7-6 to TRBJ2-3; D uncertain. V was trimmed by 1 base and J by 8 bases, leaving 25 bases between them. Germline V gene lookup returns CDR1 SGHVS and CDR2 FNYEAQ. This CDR3 region has 18 residues. CDR3: CASSLVYATYNEVGTQYF. The DNA for the CDR3 is TGTGCCAGCAGCTTAGTGTATGCTACCTATAACGAGGTAGGTACGCAGTATTTT.

The rearrangement uses TRBV28 and TRBJ1-1, with D possibly TRBD1 on 6 matching bases. V dropped 3 bases and J dropped 2 bases, with 16 bases sitting between them. The germline V gene has CDR1 MDHEN and CDR2 SYDVKM. The CDR3 is made up of 16 amino acids. CDR3 sequence (DNA): TGTGCCAGCAGTTTCGGAACGGGGGGGCAAAACACTGAAGCTTTCTTT. Translation gives CASSFGTGGQNTEAFF.

V is TRBV28 and J is TRBJ2-4; maybe TRBD2 (7 bases). With 3 bases removed from V and 2 bases from J, the gap between germline ends came to 11 bases. There are 15 residues in the CDR3. In germline, CDR1 is MDHEN, CDR2 SYDVKM. The CDR3 nucleotides are TGTGCCAGCAGTTTCGGGGGGCGGTCCAAAAACATTCAGTACTTC. Translated, it gives CASSFGGRSKNIQYF.

The genes are TRBV19 and TRBJ2-5, with D possibly matching TRBD1 (6 bases). Germline lookup yields CDR1 LNHDA and CDR2 SQIVND (reference sequence). V gave up 3 bases and J gave up 1 base, with 9 bases separating them. CDR3 size: 14 residues. CDR3 in amino acids: CASSIRQAQETQYF. CDR3 nucleotide sequence: TGTGCCAGTAGTATCCGACAGGCCCAAGAGACCCAGTACTTC.

The chain has TRBV19 and TRBJ1-3, with D possibly being TRBD1 (5 bases). V dropped 3 bases and J dropped 0 bases, with 21 bases sitting between them. CDR1 LNHDA and CDR2 SQIVND come from the germline V gene (reference sequence). The CDR3 contains 19 residues. The CDR3, as DNA: TGTGCCAGTAGTATGTTTGTGTGGGGGAGGCGCCCCTCTGGAAACACCATATATTTT. This codes for CASSMFVWGRRPSGNTIYF.

The chain uses TRBV19 and TRBJ2-3, with TRBD1 identical over 7 bases. CDR1 is LNHDA, CDR2 SQIVND, per germline (reference sequence). CDR3 length: 13 amino acids. V lost 8 bases and J lost 6; bases outside the gene matches: 8. CDR3 residues: CASEQGWGDTQYF. CDR3 DNA sequence: TGTGCCAGTGAACAGGGGTGGGGGGATACGCAGTATTTT.

The rearrangement joins TRBV9 to TRBJ2-3; TRBD2 matches 9 bases. The CDR3 totals 16 residues. The V and J ends lost 4 bases and 4 bases, in that order; junction bases with no gene match: 10. Germline V gene data show CDR1 as SGDLS and CDR2 as YYNGEE. The CDR3 is CASSRGVAGASDTQYF. The CDR3, as DNA: TGTGCCAGCAGCAGAGGGGTAGCGGGGGCCTCAGATACGCAGTATTTT.

This rearrangement joins TRBV5-6 to TRBJ1-5; maybe TRBD1 (6 bases). The V gene's germline CDR1 is SGHDT and CDR2 YYEEEE. Trimming cost V 5 bases and J 5 bases, with 17 bases left between them. This CDR3 spans 15 amino acids. The CDR3 nucleotides read TGTGCCAGCAGGGAAACAGGGATTTCCGATCAGCCCCAGCATTTT. Translating gives CASRETGISDQPQHF.

V gene TRBV4-1 combines with J gene TRBJ1-1; possibly TRBD1 for D (6 bases). The CDR3 is 17 residues long. CDR1 is MGHRA and CDR2 is YSYEKL in the germline V gene. V lost 0 bases and J 1 base, leaving 15 bases between the germline ends. The DNA of the CDR3 is TGCGCCAGCAGCCAAGATCTTAACAGGGCTACGAACACTGAAGCTTTCTTT. It encodes CASSQDLNRATNTEAFF.